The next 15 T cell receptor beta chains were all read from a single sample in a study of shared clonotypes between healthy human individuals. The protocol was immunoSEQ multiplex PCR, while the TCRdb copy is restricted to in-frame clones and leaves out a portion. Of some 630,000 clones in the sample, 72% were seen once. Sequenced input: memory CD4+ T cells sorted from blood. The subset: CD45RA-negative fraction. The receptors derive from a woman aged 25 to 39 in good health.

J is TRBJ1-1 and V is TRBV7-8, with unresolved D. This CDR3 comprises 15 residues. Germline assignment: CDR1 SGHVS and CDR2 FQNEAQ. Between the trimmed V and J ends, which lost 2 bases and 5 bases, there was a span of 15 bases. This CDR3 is CASSLRAGLATEAFF. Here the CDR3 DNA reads TGTGCCAGCAGCTTAAGGGCGGGATTGGCAACTGAAGCTTTCTTT.

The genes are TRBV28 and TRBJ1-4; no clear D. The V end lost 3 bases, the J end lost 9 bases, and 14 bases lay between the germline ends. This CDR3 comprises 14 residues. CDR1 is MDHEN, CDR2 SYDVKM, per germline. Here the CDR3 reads CASSFRQDSKKLFF. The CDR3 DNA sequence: TGTGCCAGCAGTTTTAGGCAGGATTCAAAAAAACTGTTTTTT.

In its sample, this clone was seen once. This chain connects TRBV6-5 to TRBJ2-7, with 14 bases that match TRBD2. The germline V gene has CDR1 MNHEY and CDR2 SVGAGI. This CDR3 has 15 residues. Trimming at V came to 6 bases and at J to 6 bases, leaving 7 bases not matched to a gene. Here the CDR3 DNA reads TGTGCCAGCAGCTCCGGGACTAGCGGGAGCCCCGAGCAGTACTTC. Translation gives CASSSGTSGSPEQYF.

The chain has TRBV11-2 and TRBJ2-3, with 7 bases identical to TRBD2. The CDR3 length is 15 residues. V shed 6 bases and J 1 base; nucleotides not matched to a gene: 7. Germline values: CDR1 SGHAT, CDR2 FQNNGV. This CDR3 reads CASRGRAAGTDTQYF. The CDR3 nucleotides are TGTGCCAGCAGGGGGAGGGCCGCGGGCACAGATACGCAGTATTTT.

The CDR3 reads CASSYASGGYTF. The CDR3 DNA reads TGTGCCAGCAGTTACGCATCGGGTGGCTACACCTTC. This chain uses TRBV6-5 with TRBJ1-2; D uncertain. From germline, CDR1 is MNHEY and CDR2 SVGAGI. The CDR3 consists of 12 residues. Trimming cost V 2 bases and J 7 bases, with 8 bases left between them.

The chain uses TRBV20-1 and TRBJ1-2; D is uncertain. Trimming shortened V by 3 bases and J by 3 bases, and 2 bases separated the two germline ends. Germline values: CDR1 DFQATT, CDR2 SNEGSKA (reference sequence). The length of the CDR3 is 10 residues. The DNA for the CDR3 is TGCAGTGCTAGTCACTATGGCTACACCTTC. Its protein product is CSASHYGYTF.

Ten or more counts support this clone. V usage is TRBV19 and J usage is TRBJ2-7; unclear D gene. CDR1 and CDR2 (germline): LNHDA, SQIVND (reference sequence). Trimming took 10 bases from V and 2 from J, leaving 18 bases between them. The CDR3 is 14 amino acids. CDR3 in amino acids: CATTDQHSAYEQYF. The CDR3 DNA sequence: TGTGCCACGACTGACCAGCACAGTGCCTACGAGCAGTACTTC.

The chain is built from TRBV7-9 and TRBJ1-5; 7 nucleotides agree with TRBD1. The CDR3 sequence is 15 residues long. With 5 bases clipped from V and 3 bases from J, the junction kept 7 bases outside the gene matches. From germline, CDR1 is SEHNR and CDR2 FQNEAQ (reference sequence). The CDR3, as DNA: TGTGCCAGCAGCAACCACAGGGGATCCAATCAGCCCCAGCATTTT. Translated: CASSNHRGSNQPQHF.

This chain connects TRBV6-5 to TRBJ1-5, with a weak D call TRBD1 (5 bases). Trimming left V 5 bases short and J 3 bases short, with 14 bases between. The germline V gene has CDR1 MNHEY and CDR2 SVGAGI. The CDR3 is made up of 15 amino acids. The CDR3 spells CASSQRRDSNQPQHF. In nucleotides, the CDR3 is TGTGCCAGCAGTCAACGCCGGGACTCCAATCAGCCCCAGCATTTT.

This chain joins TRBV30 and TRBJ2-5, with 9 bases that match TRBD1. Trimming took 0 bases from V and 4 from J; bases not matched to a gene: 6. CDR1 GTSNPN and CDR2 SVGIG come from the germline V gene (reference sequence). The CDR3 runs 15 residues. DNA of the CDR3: TGTGCCTGGAGTGTTGGGACAGGGAAGGGAGAGACCCAGTACTTC. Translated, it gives CAWSVGTGKGETQYF.

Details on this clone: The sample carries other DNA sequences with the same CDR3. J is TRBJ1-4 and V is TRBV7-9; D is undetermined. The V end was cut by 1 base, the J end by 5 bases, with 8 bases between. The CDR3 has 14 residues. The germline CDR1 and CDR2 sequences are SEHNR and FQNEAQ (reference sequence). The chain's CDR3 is CASSLGTGNEKLFF. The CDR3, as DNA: TGTGCCAGCAGCTTAGGGACGGGGAATGAAAAACTGTTTTTT.

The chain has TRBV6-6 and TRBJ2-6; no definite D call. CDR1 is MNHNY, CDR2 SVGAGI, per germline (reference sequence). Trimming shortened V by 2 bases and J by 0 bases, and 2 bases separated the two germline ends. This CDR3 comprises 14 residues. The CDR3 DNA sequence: TGTGCCAGCAGTTACCGCTCTGGGGCCAACGTCCTGACTTTC. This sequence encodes CASSYRSGANVLTF.

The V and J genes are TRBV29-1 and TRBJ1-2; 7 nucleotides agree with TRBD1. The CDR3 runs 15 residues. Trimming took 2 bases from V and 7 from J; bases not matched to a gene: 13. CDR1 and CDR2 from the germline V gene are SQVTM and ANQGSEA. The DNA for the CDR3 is TGCAGCGTTGAAAGTTCGGTGTCAGGGGGACGTGGCTACACCTTC. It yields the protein CSVESSVSGGRGYTF.

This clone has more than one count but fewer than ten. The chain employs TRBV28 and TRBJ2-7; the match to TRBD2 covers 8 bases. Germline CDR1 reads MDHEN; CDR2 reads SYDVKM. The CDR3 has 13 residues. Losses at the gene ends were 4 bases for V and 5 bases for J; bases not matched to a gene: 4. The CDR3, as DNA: TGTGCCAGCAGTTCCGCGGGGGGCCACGAGCAGTACTTC. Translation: CASSSAGGHEQYF.

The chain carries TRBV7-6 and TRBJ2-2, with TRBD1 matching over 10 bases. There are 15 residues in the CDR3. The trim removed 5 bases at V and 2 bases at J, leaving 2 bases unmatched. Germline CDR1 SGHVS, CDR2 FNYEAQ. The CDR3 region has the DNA TGTGCCAGCAGCCCGACAGGGGGCAACACCGGGGAGCTGTTTTTT. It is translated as CASSPTGGNTGELFF.